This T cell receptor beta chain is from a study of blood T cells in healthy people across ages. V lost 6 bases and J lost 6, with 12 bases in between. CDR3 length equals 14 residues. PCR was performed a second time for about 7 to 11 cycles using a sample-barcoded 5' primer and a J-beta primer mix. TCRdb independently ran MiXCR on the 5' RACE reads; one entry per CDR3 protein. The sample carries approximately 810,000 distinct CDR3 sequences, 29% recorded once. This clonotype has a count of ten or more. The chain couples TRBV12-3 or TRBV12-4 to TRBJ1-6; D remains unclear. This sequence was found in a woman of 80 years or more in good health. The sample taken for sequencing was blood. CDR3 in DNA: TGTGCCAGCAGCATACGGGATTCTAATTCACCCCTCCACTTT. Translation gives CASSIRDSNSPLHF.